The source of this T cell receptor beta chain is a study of blood T cell repertoires in COVID-19. Study background: COVID-19 samples from acute and convalescent phases originated in the United States, Italy and Spain.

This clone was found once. The CDR3 sequence is 16 residues long. V shed 8 bases and J shed 4 bases, with 23 bases lying between them. Germline V gene sequence: CDR1 LNHDA, CDR2 SQIVND (reference sequence). Source study methods: Estimates of nucleated cell counts were drawn from the amplification of reference gene primers. Assay used: immunoSEQ multiplex PCR; TCRdb lists only in-frame clones, some missing. V and J calls and clone size follow that table, whereas D and trimming were derived from the DNA. The sample yields around 360,000 clones, around 87% seen once. The sequencing input was peripheral blood. This clonotype originated in a woman aged 30 to 39 with COVID-19, enrolled during active disease. V and J are TRBV19 and TRBJ1-1; D is undetermined. CDR3 residues: CASRDSVDGLGTEAFF. The CDR3 DNA follows: TGTGCCAGTCGGGATAGTGTTGACGGCCTTGGCACTGAAGCTTTCTTT.